The rows below give T cell receptor beta chains drawn from one sample of a study of shared clonotypes between healthy human individuals. Clones were sequenced by immunoSEQ multiplex PCR, and TCRdb holds only the in-frame ones, with some missing. The data show about 2.1 million clones, 85% to 95% seen once. Source material: naive CD8+ T cells from PBMCs. These receptors all stem from a man aged 18 to 30 in good health. Some clones in this sample may be carry-over from other donors' samples. Each CDR3 is given with its conserved first and last residue.

J	V	CDR3
TRBJ2-5	TRBV4-2	CASSQLAGGRETQYF
TRBJ2-1	TRBV6-5	CASSYGLAAYNEQFF
TRBJ2-6	TRBV9	CASRGSGTGTGANVLTF
TRBJ2-7	TRBV6-5	CASTTRGGDEQYF
TRBJ1-1	TRBV28	CASSPLLQGNTEAFF
TRBJ2-7	TRBV27	CASSPSGPHYEQYF
TRBJ2-2	TRBV19	CASSIRDPITGELFF
TRBJ2-2	TRBV18	CASSPRDRTSPGELFF
TRBJ2-5	TRBV7-9	CASSLDTNQETQYF
TRBJ2-5	TRBV7-6	CASSLDGLAGYETQYF
TRBJ2-7	TRBV7-9	CASSLVLEGEQYF
TRBJ2-1	TRBV2	CASRSSGRASEQFF
TRBJ2-7	TRBV5-1	CASSWGLGVQVYEQYF
TRBJ2-7	TRBV19	CASSIWLSDEQYF
TRBJ2-1	TRBV7-3	CASSSGTGLYNEQFF
TRBJ2-7	TRBV7-8	CASSPRPQQGPYEQYF
TRBJ2-7	TRBV4-1	CASSPPLGPPFYEQYF
TRBJ2-1	TRBV28	CASSPIDLAADSYNEQFF
TRBJ2-7	TRBV12-5	CASGLSPGGYEQYF
TRBJ1-5	TRBV19	CASKDRAYSNQPQHF
TRBJ2-7	TRBV7-8	CASSSTGEREQYF
TRBJ1-2	TRBV27	CASAPGRVYYGYTF
TRBJ2-5	TRBV7-8	CASSPPEDQYF
TRBJ2-3	TRBV5-5	CASRDWLAADTQYF
TRBJ2-7	TRBV2	CASSPSGRNEQYF
TRBJ2-5	TRBV9	CASSAAGQTQETQYF
TRBJ1-4	TRBV19	CASSMGRNEKLFF
TRBJ1-5	TRBV28	CASMAAMGLQPQHF
TRBJ2-7	TRBV4-1	CASSQSLVVRFYEQYF
TRBJ2-5	TRBV5-1	CASSREGNYQETQYF
TRBJ2-7	TRBV4-2	CASTPRSEGASSYEQYF
TRBJ2-1	TRBV29-1	CSVAPGSGSMAGGEQFF
TRBJ2-5	TRBV12-5	CASGLPSPRAPEETQYF
TRBJ2-6	TRBV14	CASSQIVVSGANVLTF
TRBJ2-7	TRBV27	CASSGTFRGHEQYF
TRBJ2-7	TRBV6-1	CASSKFDSYEQYF
TRBJ2-1	TRBV6-1	CASSEVFGGSYNEQFF
TRBJ2-6	TRBV27	CASTRGSSGANVLTF
TRBJ1-1	TRBV27	CASSLQQGLGTEAFF
TRBJ2-7	TRBV7-8	CASSLGKRGEQYF
TRBJ2-2	TRBV7-8	CASSLEALAGTNTGELFF
TRBJ1-4	TRBV4-3	CASSQATGFNEKLFF
TRBJ2-1	TRBV28	CASTRGHNEQFF
TRBJ1-1	TRBV30	CAWSPGSGGRAFF
TRBJ2-7	TRBV28	CASSPTGPEQYF
TRBJ2-5	TRBV20-1	CSASILETQYF
TRBJ2-7	TRBV19	CASSTKREGLSYEQYF
TRBJ2-3	TRBV27	CASSSLRGDTQYF
TRBJ2-5	TRBV5-3	CARSSVTGSETQYF
TRBJ1-1	TRBV18	CASSPDGARNTEAFF
TRBJ2-2	TRBV6-6	CASGELANTGELFF
TRBJ2-7	TRBV7-9	CASSGQPFGEQYF
TRBJ1-1	TRBV4-1	CASSQDQAAMNTEAFF
TRBJ2-1	TRBV27	CASSWSTSGSWDEQFF
TRBJ2-1	TRBV27	CASSTGTGGYNEQFF
TRBJ2-3	TRBV6-1	CASSRLASGDTQYF
TRBJ2-2	TRBV2	CASSEADRAIGELFF